These 5 T cell receptor beta chains originate from one sample sequenced in a study of cytomegalovirus exposure and HLA in healthy donors. Sequenced by immunoSEQ multiplex PCR; TCRdb stores in-frame clones only, minus some. The table has about 200,000 clones, around 90% seen once. Specimen: PBMCs. The receptor set was obtained from a woman between 18 and 29 years old in good health and CMV-seronegative.

The rearrangement joins TRBV29-1 to TRBJ2-7; weak D call: TRBD2 (5 bases). CDR1 is SQVTM and CDR2 is ANQGSEA in the germline V gene. V was clipped by 3 bases and J by 0 bases, with 12 bases between them. The CDR3 is 14 residues long. The CDR3 region has the DNA TGCAGCGTTGAGGTACGGGATACCTCCTACGAGCAGTACTTC. Translating gives CSVEVRDTSYEQYF.

As to this clone: This CDR3 is also generated by other DNA sequences in the sample. The chain joins TRBV5-1 to TRBJ1-5; weak D call: TRBD1 (5 bases). In germline, CDR1 is SGHRS, CDR2 YFSETQ. Trimming took off 0 bases at V and 0 bases at J, with 7 bases between the two ends. CDR3 length: 15 residues. In DNA, the CDR3 is TGCGCCAGCAGCTTGGACGGGGGTAGCAATCAGCCCCAGCATTTT. Translation gives CASSLDGGSNQPQHF. Drawing the rest from reference TRBV5-1 and TRBJ1-5, the complete variable domain is KAGVTQTPRYLIKTRGQQVTLSCSPISGHRSVSWYQQTPGQGLQFLFEYFSETQRNKGNFPGRFSGRQFSNSRSEMNVSTLELGDSALYLCASSLDGGSNQPQHFGDGTRLSIL.

The table lists this clone with a few counts. The J gene is TRBJ1-1, the V gene TRBV4-3, with no clear D. Germline V gene sequence: CDR1 LGHNA, CDR2 YSLEER. The CDR3 runs 15 residues. V shed 0 bases and J shed 3 bases, with 11 bases lying between them. The CDR3 region is CASSQEPGRDTEAFF. As DNA, the CDR3 is TGCGCCAGCAGCCAAGAGCCAGGTAGAGACACTGAAGCTTTCTTT.

This clone was seen only once. The rearrangement joins TRBV18 to TRBJ1-2; 8 positions agree with TRBD1. CDR1 KGHSH and CDR2 LQKENI come from the germline V gene. The CDR3 is 17 residues long. After removal of 3 bases from V and 3 bases from J, the junction contained 12 bases not matched to a gene. CDR3 amino acids: CASSPLGQGASDYGYTF. DNA for the CDR3: TGTGCCAGCTCACCCCTCGGACAGGGTGCCAGTGACTATGGCTACACCTTC.

The chain uses TRBV28 and TRBJ2-7; 11 bases match TRBD1. The CDR3 runs 16 residues. Losses at the gene ends were 3 bases for V and 4 bases for J; bases not matched to a gene: 8. CDR1 is MDHEN and CDR2 is SYDVKM in the germline V gene. CDR3 in amino acids: CASSFRGGQGGYEQYF. DNA for the CDR3: TGTGCCAGCAGTTTTCGGGGGGGACAGGGGGGATACGAGCAGTACTTC.